The clone carrying this T cell receptor beta chain showed up many times. The protocol attached unique molecular identifiers to individual cDNA molecules. TCRdb processed the 5' RACE reads anew with MiXCR; each CDR3 protein has one entry. Among about 21,000 distinct CDR3 sequences listed, under 4.5% were seen once. Trimming removed 2 bases at V and 7 bases at J, with 12 bases between. From germline, CDR1 is SGHKS and CDR2 YYEKEE (reference sequence). The CDR3 sequence is 14 residues long. The data were taken from a study of early T cells in non-severe SARS-CoV-2 infection. The clonotype comes from an adult who was a healthcare worker with PCR-confirmed SARS-CoV-2 infection or an uninfected control (not recorded which). Source material: whole blood. The genes are TRBV5-5 and TRBJ2-2; maybe TRBD1 (6 bases). The CDR3, as DNA: TGTGCCAGCAGCTTCAGACAGGCTGACGGGGAGCTGTTTTTT. Protein sequence: CASSFRQADGELFF.